This is a list of T cell receptor beta chains from one sample in a study of T cell changes during pregnancy in multiple sclerosis. This table comes from immunoSEQ multiplex PCR, and its TCRdb copy is limited to in-frame clones, with some not included. The data show about 48,000 clones, 88% seen once. The specimen comprised CD4+ T cells from peripheral blood mononuclear cells, sampled in the second trimester of pregnancy. The receptor source for this set is a female donor with multiple sclerosis, enrolled in a pregnancy study. The CDR3 runs from the conserved cysteine through the conserved F or W.

v_gene	j_gene	CDR3aa
TRBV11-2	TRBJ2-1	CASSLVVLAVYNEQFF
TRBV12-5	TRBJ1-2	CASGLPGQGPHGYTF
TRBV25-1	TRBJ1-1	CASSEASGLENTEAFF
TRBV4-2	TRBJ2-1	CASSQRGGGNEQFF
TRBV7-2	TRBJ1-4	CASSPPGGNEKLFF
TRBV5-4	TRBJ2-3	CASSPQLAADTQYF
TRBV19	TRBJ2-5	CASSPRQGGQETQYF
TRBV6-5	TRBJ1-5	CASSPDRGSNQPQHF
TRBV29-1	TRBJ2-7	CSVRRGRSAYEQYF
TRBV11-2	TRBJ1-4	CASSLEQTNEKLFF
TRBV27	TRBJ2-2	CASRGQGAGELFF
TRBV18	TRBJ2-1	CASSPTLELEQFF
TRBV30	TRBJ1-5	CAWSDGQGYNQPQHF
TRBV2	TRBJ2-5	CASRVGQGQTQYF
TRBV5-4	TRBJ1-2	CASSLASTNIYGYTF
TRBV4-3	TRBJ1-4	CASSQDGWGGEKLFF
TRBV5-1	TRBJ1-1	CASSLDRGAEAFF
TRBV11-2	TRBJ1-3	CASSLPRTGGNTIYF
TRBV7-9	TRBJ2-2	CASSLVRGNTGELFF
TRBV21-1	TRBJ2-7	CASPWVNGTPFYEQYF
TRBV6-5	TRBJ2-2	CASYKPFQVFF
TRBV5-1	TRBJ2-5	CASRGQSQQETQYF
TRBV7-3	TRBJ2-1	CASSLGRYNEQFF
TRBV4-1	TRBJ2-7	CASSLPSGNYEQYF
TRBV2	TRBJ1-1	CASSATGSENTEAFF
TRBV2	TRBJ1-1	CASNTVRRSEAFF
TRBV4-3	TRBJ2-1	CASSQDASPQQFF
TRBV5-6	TRBJ1-2	CASSHYDRGGYGYTF
TRBV5-6	TRBJ2-7	CASSPLTSINNEQYF
TRBV7-6	TRBJ2-1	CASSLQAGVLSPYNEQFF
TRBV15	TRBJ1-1	CATSRETGSNTEAFF
TRBV6-5	TRBJ2-7	CASSYLAGKGYEQYF
TRBV5-1	TRBJ2-1	CASSFSGDANEQFF
TRBV5-1	TRBJ2-1	CASSLGGVISYNEQFF
TRBV6-5	TRBJ2-3	CASSLLSSTDTQYF
TRBV4-1	TRBJ2-1	CASSQEDPGLAGGPGNEQFF
TRBV6-6	TRBJ2-7	CASSYPGGYEQYF
TRBV7-3	TRBJ2-7	CASSLNRGNYEQYF
TRBV2	TRBJ2-1	CASRGDYSYNEQFF
TRBV10-3	TRBJ1-4	CATQERPNEKLFF
TRBV7-6	TRBJ2-6	CASSLDGPGANVLTF
TRBV5-1	TRBJ2-1	CASSLDSTYNEQFF
TRBV7-9	TRBJ2-7	CASSLGAGQGAREQYF
TRBV5-3	TRBJ2-1	CARSSRLEQFF
TRBV11-2	TRBJ1-2	CASSLGTGRGYTF
TRBV10-1	TRBJ2-1	CASGTSGERDEQFF